This T cell receptor beta chain came from a study of metastatic and nonmetastatic thyroid tumors. Thyroid surgery was preceded by no treatment in any patient. V was cut by 6 bases and J by 7 bases, with 31 bases left in between. The CDR3 length is 18 residues. CDR1 is MDHEN, CDR2 SYDVKM, per germline. Whole-study findings and limits: In both blood and tumor samples, TCR beta diversity was reported significantly higher for malignant than benign nodules.

TCRdb re-clonotyped the PCR reads via MiXCR. The sample lists approximately 13,000 clones, around 25% occurring once. About this clone itself: Its cognate antigen is unknown.

The V call is TRBV28, the J call TRBJ2-7; D is possibly TRBD1 or TRBD2 (5 bases each). What was sequenced was adjacent normal tissue. This TCR came from a female donor with papillary thyroid cancer or a benign thyroid nodule (not recorded which). Some clones in this sample may be carry-over from other donors' samples. In nucleotides, the CDR3 is TGTGCCAGCAGCCCCACCCCCTCCCTCGGGACCCCATGGGAGGAGCAGTACTTC. This sequence encodes CASSPTPSLGTPWEEQYF. The full variable domain, rest sourced from reference TRBV28 and TRBJ2-7, is DVKVTQSSRYLVKRTGEKVFLECVQDMDHENMFWYRQDPGLGLRLIYFSYDVKMKEKGDIPEGYSVSREKKERFSLILESASTNQTSMYLCASSPTPSLGTPWEEQYFGPGTRLTVT.